This T cell receptor (beta chain) is from a study of beta chain features in type 1 diabetes. Background on the study: All of the samples together had approximately 99 million sorted cells examined. General study findings and limits: PCR might preferentially amplify shorter templates, equally in patients and controls.

Investigators reverse transcribed all isolated RNA, so they sequenced expressed TCRB transcripts. Sequencing used immunoSEQ multiplex PCR; TCRdb keeps in-frame clones, though not all of them. Here the sample spans roughly 150,000 clones, 11% being singletons. V was trimmed by 0 bases and J by 6 bases, leaving 10 bases between them. The CDR3 has 13 residues. Germline V lookup: CDR1 SGHRS, CDR2 YFSETQ. Concerning this clone: Its antigen is as yet unknown.

A single heparinised draw of roughly 100 mL on average was taken per donor. The authors sorted CD4+ naive, central memory, regulatory and stem cell-like memory cells via CD45RO/CCR7/CD25/CD127/CD95/CD27. Sequenced material: central memory CD4+ T cells from blood. This chain links TRBV5-1 with TRBJ2-7; unclear D gene. The receptor comes from a man aged 18 to 30 in good health. The CDR3: CASSLDYGVEQYF. CDR3 bases: TGCGCCAGCAGCTTGGATTATGGGGTCGAGCAGTACTTC. Full variable domain (rest looked up from reference TRBV5-1 and TRBJ2-7): KAGVTQTPRYLIKTRGQQVTLSCSPISGHRSVSWYQQTPGQGLQFLFEYFSETQRNKGNFPGRFSGRQFSNSRSEMNVSTLELGDSALYLCASSLDYGVEQYFGPGTRLTVT.